Included here is one TCR beta chain sequence, with context. Its cognate antigen is unknown. Trimming pared 6 bases from V and 3 bases from J, leaving 9 bases between. The CDR3 runs to 12 residues. Germline loops: CDR1 ENHRY, CDR2 SYGVKD. The data derive from a study of CD8 T cells in ankylosing spondylitis. Broader study findings: Several highly homologous variants made up a TCR beta motif that seemed to typify ankylosing spondylitis blood. Certain motif variants had earlier been reported in reactive arthritis synovial fluid and blood. Reports say disease-linked clones showed up significantly more in matched ankylosing spondylitis synovial fluid.

Researchers built TCR beta libraries using quantitative 5'-RACE with molecular barcodes. Via MiXCR, TCRdb re-called the 5' RACE reads, giving one row per CDR3 protein. The sample holds about 390,000 distinct CDR3 sequences, about a fifth seen once. Specimen: blood, either unsorted or a sorted T cell fraction (not recorded which). V usage is TRBV10-3 and J usage is TRBJ2-7, with D perhaps matching TRBD1 (5 bases). This clonotype was sampled from a male donor with ankylosing spondylitis. The CDR3 spells CAIRDQGYEQYF. The CDR3 region has the DNA TGTGCCATCAGGGACCAGGGCTACGAGCAGTACTTC.